This TCR beta chain was captured by sequencing in a study of T cells after yellow fever vaccination. Study details: Fractions of limited cellularity were prepared by means of SMART-Seq v4 Ultra Low Input. Study results and limitations: Secondary responses were weaker yet peaked faster, day 5 versus 15. Across the CD4 and CD8 compartments, a small share of clonotypes was present in both. Sorted repertoires could include abundant contaminating clonotypes from bulk cells.

This clonotype was picked up many times. Its specificity is unknown. V lost 10 bases to trimming and J lost 2 bases, with 10 bases between them. The CDR3 runs to 12 residues. A single record per CDR3 protein comes from TCRdb applying MiXCR to the 5' RACE reads. The sample lists about 68,000 distinct CDR3 sequences; over 6% were seen once. V and J are TRBV12-3 or TRBV12-4 and TRBJ2-3; D is undetermined. The specimen comprised CD8+ T cells sorted from PBMCs, sampled more than 35 days after the first yellow fever vaccination. The receptor was derived from a man between 18 and 35 years old who received the YFV17D yellow fever vaccine. The CDR3 loop reads CATLGLTDTQYF. CDR3 coding DNA: TGTGCCACGCTAGGCCTCACAGATACGCAGTATTTT.